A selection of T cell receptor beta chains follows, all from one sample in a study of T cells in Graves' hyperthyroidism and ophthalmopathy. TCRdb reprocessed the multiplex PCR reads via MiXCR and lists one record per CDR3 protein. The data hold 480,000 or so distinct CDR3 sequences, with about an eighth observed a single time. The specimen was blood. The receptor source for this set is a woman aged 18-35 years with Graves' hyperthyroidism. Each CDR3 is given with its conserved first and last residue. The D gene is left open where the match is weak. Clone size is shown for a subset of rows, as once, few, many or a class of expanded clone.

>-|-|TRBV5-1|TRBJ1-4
TGCGCCAGCAGCGGCGGACGGGCCCCAGCTAATGAAAAACTGTTTTTT
CASSGGRAPANEKLFF
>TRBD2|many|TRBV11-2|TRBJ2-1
TGTGCCAGCAGCAGAGGGACTAGCGATCTCTCCTACAATGAGCAGTTCTTC
CASSRGTSDLSYNEQFF
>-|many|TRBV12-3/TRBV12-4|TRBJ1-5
TGTGCCAGCAGCCCAGGGACAAGCAATCAGCCCCAGCATTTT
CASSPGTSNQPQHF
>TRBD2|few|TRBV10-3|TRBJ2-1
TGTGCCATCGCGGGAGCGGGCAATGAGCAGTTCTTC
CAIAGAGNEQFF
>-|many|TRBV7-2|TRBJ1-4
TGTGCCAGCAGCTTTGGTAATGAAAAACTGTTTTTT
CASSFGNEKLFF
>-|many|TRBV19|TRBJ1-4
TGTGCCAGTAGGGCGGGGGAGGCAGCTAATGAAAAACTGTTTTTT
CASRAGEAANEKLFF
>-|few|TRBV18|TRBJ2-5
TGTGCCAGCTCACCTTTAGGGACACTACAAGAGACCCAGTACTTC
CASSPLGTLQETQYF
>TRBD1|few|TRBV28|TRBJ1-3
TGTGCCAGCAGCACACCCACAGGGGGCAGGGGAAACACCATATATTTT
CASSTPTGGRGNTIYF
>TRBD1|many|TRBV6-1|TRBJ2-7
TGTGCCAGCAGTTCGCCCCGACAGGGGATCTCCTACGAGCAGTACTTC
CASSSPRQGISYEQYF
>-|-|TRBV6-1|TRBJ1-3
TGTGCCAGCAGCGTTCAAGTCTCTGGAAACACCATATATTTT
CASSVQVSGNTIYF
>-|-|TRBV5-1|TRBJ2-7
TGTGCCAGCAGCGTAGGTCGGACATCCGCTAGCAGCGAGCAGTACTTC
CASSVGRTSASSEQYF
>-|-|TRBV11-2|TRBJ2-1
TGTGCCAGCAGCTTAATCAATCCCTACAATGAGCAGTTCTTC
CASSLINPYNEQFF
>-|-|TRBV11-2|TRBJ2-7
TGTGCCAGCAGGCCTTCAGGGAACCGCTACGAGCAGTACTTC
CASRPSGNRYEQYF
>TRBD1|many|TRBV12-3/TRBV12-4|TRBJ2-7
TGTGCCAGCAGACCACAGGGGGACTACGAGCAGTACTTC
CASRPQGDYEQYF
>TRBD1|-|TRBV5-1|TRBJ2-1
TGCGCCAGCAGGCACCAGGGGGCGCAAGATGAGCAGTTCTTC
CASRHQGAQDEQFF
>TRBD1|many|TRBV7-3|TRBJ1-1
TGTGCCAGCAGCTTAACGCAGGGGGCACCAGCTTTCTTT
CASSLTQGAPAFF
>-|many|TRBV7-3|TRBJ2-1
TGTGCCAGCAGCTTATCAGGCAATGAGCAGTTCTTC
CASSLSGNEQFF
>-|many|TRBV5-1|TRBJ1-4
TGCGCCAGCAGCTTGGGAGGCCACACCACTAATGAAAAACTGTTTTTT
CASSLGGHTTNEKLFF
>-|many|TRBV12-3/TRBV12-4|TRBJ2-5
TGTGCCAGCAGTTTAAACCTCATCTTGCCGGGCCAGTACTTC
CASSLNLILPGQYF
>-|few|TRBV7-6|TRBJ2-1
TGTGCCAGCAGCTTAGAGTTTTGGGTGAGCTCCTACAATGAGCAGTTCTTC
CASSLEFWVSSYNEQFF
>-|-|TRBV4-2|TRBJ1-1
TGTGCCAGCAGCCAAGTACTCGCGATGAACACTGAAGCTTTCTTT
CASSQVLAMNTEAFF
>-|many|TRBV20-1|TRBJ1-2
TGCAGTGCTAGACGGGGGCCCACAGGCATCGTCTATGGCTACACCTTC
CSARRGPTGIVYGYTF
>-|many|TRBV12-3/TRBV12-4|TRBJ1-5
TGTGCCAGCAGTTTAGCCCCCGGGACGCCCTATAGCAATCAGCCCCAGCATTTT
CASSLAPGTPYSNQPQHF
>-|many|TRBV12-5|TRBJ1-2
TGTGCTAGTGGTTCCGACCTGCGTGGACTGAGCTATGGCTACACCTTC
CASGSDLRGLSYGYTF
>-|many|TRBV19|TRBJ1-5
TGTGCCAGTCTGGGCCAGTGGGGCAATCAGCCCCAGCATTTT
CASLGQWGNQPQHF
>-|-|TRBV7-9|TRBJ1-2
TGTGCCAGCAGCTTAGAGGATCAGCCGGCCAGGGGCTACACCTTC
CASSLEDQPARGYTF
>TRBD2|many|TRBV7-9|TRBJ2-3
TGTGCCAGCAGCCCCCGGACTAGCGGGACTGGCACAGATACGCAGTATTTT
CASSPRTSGTGTDTQYF
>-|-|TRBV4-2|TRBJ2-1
TGTGCCAGCAGCCTCCAAAGGTGGGGAGAGTGGAACGATGAGCAGTTCTTC
CASSLQRWGEWNDEQFF
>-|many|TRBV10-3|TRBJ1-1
TGTGCCATCGCAGGGTTGGGTGTGAACACTGAAGCTTTCTTT
CAIAGLGVNTEAFF
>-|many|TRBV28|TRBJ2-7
TGTGCCAGCAGTCCGCCCCCGGACCCGAGAGGCGAGCAGTACTTC
CASSPPPDPRGEQYF
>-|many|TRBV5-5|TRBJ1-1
TGTGCCAGCAGTATCCTCCAGGGTAACACTGAAGCTTTCTTT
CASSILQGNTEAFF
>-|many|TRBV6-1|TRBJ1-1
TGTGCCTGCCGTAGGGGGGGCAACACTGAAGCTTTCTTT
CACRRGGNTEAFF
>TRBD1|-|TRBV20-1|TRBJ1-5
TGCAGTGCTAGGTACGACAGGGCTCGCAATCAGCCCCAGCATTTT
CSARYDRARNQPQHF
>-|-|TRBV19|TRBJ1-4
TGTGCCAGTAGTACCTCCGGGACCGCGGGAGAAAAACTGTTTTTT
CASSTSGTAGEKLFF
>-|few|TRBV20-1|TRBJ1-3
TGCAGTGCCACGGGGGCAGTATCTGGAAACACCATATATTTT
CSATGAVSGNTIYF
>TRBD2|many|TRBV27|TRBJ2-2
TGTGCCAGCAGCATAGCGGGAGCTACCGCCGGGGAGCTGTTTTTT
CASSIAGATAGELFF
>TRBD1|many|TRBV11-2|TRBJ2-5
TGTGCCAGCAGACCCACTCTGACAGGGTCAGAGACCCAGTACTTC
CASRPTLTGSETQYF
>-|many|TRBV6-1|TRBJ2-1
TGTGCCAGTAACCGGGACTCGATCTACAATGAGCAGTTCTTC
CASNRDSIYNEQFF
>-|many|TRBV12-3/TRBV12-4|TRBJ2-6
TGTGCCAGCATTCGGGGGAGTACTGGGGCCAACGTCCTGACTTTC
CASIRGSTGANVLTF
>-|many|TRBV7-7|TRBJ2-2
TGTGCTAGCAGCTTAGGGGGTCCAGCGAACACCGGGGAGCTGTTTTTT
CASSLGGPANTGELFF
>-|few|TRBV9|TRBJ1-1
TGTGCCAGCAGCGTCCGGGGGGACGGGGCATTTGAAGCTTTCTTT
CASSVRGDGAFEAFF
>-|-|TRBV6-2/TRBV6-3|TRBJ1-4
TGTGCCAGCAGTTTCCGACAGGTGGGGAATGAAAAACTGTTTTTT
CASSFRQVGNEKLFF
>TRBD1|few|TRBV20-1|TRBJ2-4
TGCAGTGCTGTTGACCGCAGGGGGTCGGCCAAAAACATTCAGTACTTC
CSAVDRRGSAKNIQYF